This entry concerns a single T cell receptor (beta chain). The CDR3 length is 14 residues. Germline loops: CDR1 MNHNS, CDR2 SASEGT. A second PCR, run for about 6 to 12 cycles, used a sample-barcoded 5' primer plus a J-beta primer mix. Every molecule of cDNA carried a tag from a template-switch adaptor with 12 random nucleotides. A minimum of 3 million CDR3-containing paired-end reads was obtained for each sample. TCRdb processed the 5' RACE reads anew with MiXCR; each CDR3 protein has one entry. The sample yields 1,300,000 or so distinct CDR3 sequences, approximately 60% seen once. The donors, aged roughly 6 to 100, were healthy Caucasians from Russia. Isolation recovered at least 6.5 million PBMCs from every sample. This entry is derived from a study of blood T cells in healthy people across ages.

The chain has TRBV6-1 and TRBJ2-4; a possible D gene is TRBD1 (6 bases). Near its end, the DNA agrees better with TRBJ2-7, so the J call may be wrong. The clonotype was recovered from a man in his late teens or twenties in good health. Input material: blood. The CDR3 sequence: CASSDRSDSYEQYF. The CDR3 region has the DNA TGTGCCAGCAGTGATCGTTCGGACAGCTACGAGCAGTACTTC.